The 7 T cell receptor beta chains listed next were all sequenced from one sample in a study of molecular identifiers for immune sequencing clone quantification. TCRdb processed the PCR reads anew with MiXCR; each CDR3 protein has one entry. The sample records some 580,000 distinct CDR3 sequences, over 25% being singletons. Input material: naive CD8+ T cells from blood, with Jurkat cell RNA spiked in. Subset defined: FACS-sorted CD8+CD4-CCR7+CD45RA+ naive T cells. These receptors all stem from a human donor in good health. Some libraries in this study had Jurkat cell RNA spiked in.

Here the CDR3 reads CASSFLALRYEQYF. Here the CDR3 DNA reads TGTGCCAGCAGTTTTTTGGCCCTACGCTACGAGCAGTACTTC. The chain carries TRBV28 and TRBJ2-7; D remains ambiguous. The CDR3 has 14 residues. Germline V CDR1 and CDR2: MDHEN, SYDVKM. Trimming cost V 3 bases and J 3 bases, with 12 bases left between them.

In its sample, this clonotype was seen many times. This chain connects TRBV7-6 to TRBJ2-7; the D gene is possibly TRBD1 (6 bases). The V end was cut by 5 bases, the J end by 2 bases, with 13 bases between. The germline gives CDR1 SGHVS, CDR2 FNYEAQ. The CDR3 is 14 amino acids. This CDR3 is CASSPRGFPYEQYF. The CDR3 DNA sequence: TGTGCCAGCAGCCCCAGGGGTTTCCCCTACGAGCAGTACTTC. The entire variable domain, with the rest obtained from reference TRBV7-6 and TRBJ2-7, is as follows: GAGVSQSPRYKVTKRGQDVALRCDPISGHVSLYWYRQALGQGPEFLTYFNYEAQQDKSGLPNDRFSAERPEGSISTLTIQRTEQRDSAMYRCASSPRGFPYEQYFGPGTRLTVT.

The chain uses TRBV27 and TRBJ1-1, with D uncertain. The CDR3 spans 12 residues. The V end was cut by 2 bases, the J end by 8 bases, with 9 bases between. In germline, CDR1 is MNHEY, CDR2 SMNVEV (reference sequence). CDR3 amino acids: CASSLPGPEAFF. Here the CDR3 DNA reads TGTGCCAGCAGTTTACCGGGTCCCGAAGCTTTCTTT.

The chain couples TRBV24-1 to TRBJ2-2; possibly TRBD1 or TRBD2 for D (5 bases each). V lost 8 bases, J lost 3 bases, and 12 bases lay in between. The CDR3 has 14 residues. Germline lookup yields CDR1 KGHDR and CDR2 SFDVKD. CDR3 bases: TGTGCCACCAACGGGGCGCGGGACACCGGGGAGCTGTTTTTT. Protein: CATNGARDTGELFF.

This sequence joins TRBV6-2 or TRBV6-3 and TRBJ2-7; TRBD2 agrees at 8 bases. Germline lookup yields CDR1 MNHEY and CDR2 SVGEGT. With 3 bases clipped from V and 7 bases from J, the junction kept 8 bases outside the gene matches. The length of the CDR3 is 14 residues. The DNA for the CDR3 is TGTGCCAGCAGTTATACTGGACTAGCATTTGAGCAGTACTTC. It translates to CASSYTGLAFEQYF.

As to this clonotype: This could be a read error, since a much larger clone is one nucleotide away. This chain uses TRBV27 with TRBJ2-7, with D perhaps matching TRBD2 (5 bases). Germline V gene lookup returns CDR1 MNHEY and CDR2 SMNVEV (reference sequence). V was shortened by 4 bases and J by 0 bases, with 10 bases between the two germline ends. This CDR3 is 14 amino acids long. The CDR3 is CASSSGENSYEQYF. The CDR3, as DNA: TGTGCCAGCAGTTCCGGGGAGAACTCCTACGAGCAGTACTTC.

This clonotype has ten or more counts. The chain uses TRBV4-3 and TRBJ2-3; no definite D call. The V end lost 1 base, the J end lost 3 bases, and 11 bases lay between the germline ends. There are 15 residues in the CDR3. Per the germline V gene, CDR1 is LGHNA and CDR2 is YSLEER. The CDR3 region has the DNA TGCGCCAGCAGCCAAGGGCGGACCCGGACAGATACGCAGTATTTT. Its translation is CASSQGRTRTDTQYF.